Presented here are 2 T cell receptor beta chains from one specimen sequenced in a study of cytomegalovirus exposure and HLA in healthy donors. Primers for the PCR totalled 60 Vbeta and 13 Jbeta. Here immunoSEQ multiplex PCR was the method, and the copy in TCRdb shows in-frame clones only, minus some. The sample has 150,000 to 200,000 clones, around 82% seen once. The sequencing sample was made of PBMCs. The receptors originated from a boy aged 5-17 years in good health and CMV-seronegative.

V and J are TRBV19 and TRBJ2-1, with 9 bases that match TRBD1. V shed 3 bases and J 6 bases; nucleotides not matched to a gene: 12. CDR1 is LNHDA, CDR2 SQIVND, per germline (reference sequence). The length of the CDR3 is 17 residues. The CDR3 protein is CASSIGSGTGYTNEQFF. CDR3 DNA: TGTGCCAGTAGTATCGGGTCCGGGACAGGGTACACCAATGAGCAGTTCTTC.

This chain connects TRBV6-6 to TRBJ1-2, with TRBD1 matching 8 bases. J gave up 3 bases and V 9 bases, and 3 bases lay outside the gene matches. Germline loops: CDR1 MNHNY, CDR2 SVGAGI (reference sequence). The CDR3 sequence is 12 residues long. The CDR3 loop reads CASEQGDYGYTF. CDR3 nucleotide sequence: TGTGCCAGTGAACAGGGGGACTATGGCTACACCTTC.